The 23 T cell receptor beta chains below were found in one sample sequenced in a study of OX40 agonist ivuxolimab in advanced cancers. TCRdb keeps only in-frame clones here, not all; method: immunoSEQ multiplex PCR. The profile shows around 95,000 clones, approximately 90% of them singletons. The sequences come from CD4+ or CD8+ T cells sorted from blood, collected in a trial of the OX40 agonist ivuxolimab. The receptors derive from an adult with an advanced solid tumor such as melanoma, head and neck, liver or kidney cancer.

V usage is TRBV29-1 and J usage is TRBJ2-7, with D perhaps TRBD1 (6 bases). Germline loops: CDR1 SQVTM, CDR2 ANQGSEA. V shed 6 bases and J shed 2 bases, with 11 bases lying between them. The CDR3 is 12 residues long. CDR3 loop: CSVSGTTYEQYF. CDR3 DNA sequence: TGCAGCGTATCCGGGACAACCTACGAGCAGTACTTC.

The J gene is TRBJ1-2, the V gene TRBV6-1; D is uncertain. This CDR3 has 14 residues. Germline values: CDR1 MNHNS, CDR2 SASEGT. V was trimmed by 2 bases and J by 6 bases, leaving 13 bases between them. Written as DNA, the CDR3 is TGTGCCAGCAGTGAATTAATGGGATCTGATGGCTACACCTTC. Its protein is CASSELMGSDGYTF.

The chain employs TRBV2 and TRBJ2-7; the D call may be TRBD1 or TRBD2 (5 bases each). This CDR3 contains 15 residues. V lost 4 bases to trimming and J lost 2 bases, with 15 bases between them. CDR1 and CDR2 from the germline V gene are SNHLY and FYNNEI. CDR3 region: CASSAEIWGTYEQYF. The CDR3 DNA sequence: TGTGCCAGCAGTGCTGAGATTTGGGGGACCTACGAGCAGTACTTC. The complete variable domain, with remaining parts taken from reference TRBV2 and TRBJ2-7, reads EPEVTQTPSHQVTQMGQEVILRCVPISNHLYFYWYRQILGQKVEFLVSFYNNEISEKSEIFDDQFSVERPDGSNFTLKIRSTKLEDSAMYFCASSAEIWGTYEQYFGPGTRLTVT.

The chain couples TRBV10-3 to TRBJ1-1; D is ambiguous. V lost 2 bases to trimming and J lost 11 bases, with 15 bases between them. CDR3 size: 13 residues. Looked up from germline, CDR1 is ENHRY and CDR2 is SYGVKD. CDR3 amino acids: CAISEGVETGAFF. DNA for the CDR3: TGTGCCATCAGTGAGGGCGTCGAAACGGGGGCTTTCTTT.

This sequence joins TRBV7-9 and TRBJ2-4; 8 nucleotides line up with TRBD1. CDR1 and CDR2 from the germline V gene are SEHNR and FQNEAQ (reference sequence). The junction had 6 bases not matched to a gene; V was cut back by 3 bases and J by 8 bases. The CDR3 length is 14 residues. The CDR3 loop is CASSFGQGPDIQYF. Written as DNA, the CDR3 is TGTGCCAGCAGCTTTGGACAGGGACCAGACATTCAGTACTTC.

CDR3 in amino acids: CAGGIAGANVLTF. In DNA, the CDR3 is TGTGCCGGGGGGATTGCTGGGGCCAACGTCCTGACTTTC. The genes are TRBV6-1 and TRBJ2-6, with D maybe TRBD2 (6 bases). Germline V lookup: CDR1 MNHNS, CDR2 SASEGT. The germline V and J ends were trimmed by 11 bases and 2 bases, with 10 bases remaining between them. The CDR3 runs to 13 residues.

The chain is built from TRBV6-1 and TRBJ1-4; D is possibly TRBD1 (5 bases). The CDR3 extends over 14 amino acids. Trimming removed 8 bases at V and 0 bases at J, with 10 bases between. The germline V gene has CDR1 MNHNS and CDR2 SASEGT. The CDR3 DNA reads TGTGCCAGCGGAGGGACTGCAACTAATGAAAAACTGTTTTTT. Translation: CASGGTATNEKLFF.

The genes are TRBV18 and TRBJ2-2; TRBD2 aligns across 12 bases. Unmatched junction bases numbered 7, after V lost 5 bases and J lost 6 bases. Germline loops: CDR1 KGHSH, CDR2 LQKENI. The CDR3 sequence is 16 residues long. Written as DNA, the CDR3 is TGTGCCAGCTCATCCGGGACTAGCGGGTCTTCCGGGGAGCTGTTTTTT. Amino acids: CASSSGTSGSSGELFF.

The chain uses TRBV2 and TRBJ1-1; D might be TRBD1 (5 bases). The CDR3 extends over 12 amino acids. V was clipped by 4 bases and J by 5 bases, with 8 bases between them. In germline, CDR1 is SNHLY, CDR2 FYNNEI. DNA of the CDR3: TGTGCCAGCAGTGGAGGGGTGACTGAAGCTTTCTTT. Encoded protein: CASSGGVTEAFF.

The V call is TRBV18, the J call TRBJ2-7; 10 positions match TRBD2. The CDR3 contains 15 residues. V trimming: 4 bases; J trimming: 3 bases; junction bases outside the gene matches: 6. Per germline, CDR1 KGHSH and CDR2 LQKENI. CDR3 amino acids: CASSQVPSGSYEQYF. The CDR3 DNA reads TGTGCCAGCTCACAAGTTCCTAGCGGGAGCTACGAGCAGTACTTC.

This clone was found once. This chain uses TRBV7-6 with TRBJ1-1; D may be TRBD1 (5 bases). This CDR3 contains 16 residues. The germline CDR1 and CDR2 sequences are SGHVS and FNYEAQ. Trimming stripped 0 bases from V and 1 base from J, with 12 bases between. The CDR3 bases are TGTGCCAGCAGCTTAGCAGGGACTTACCGGAACACTGAAGCTTTCTTT. This codes for CASSLAGTYRNTEAFF.

V and J are TRBV9 and TRBJ1-1; TRBD1 might be the D (6 bases). Looked up from germline, CDR1 is SGDLS and CDR2 is YYNGEE. The CDR3 is made up of 14 amino acids. Trimming left V 0 bases short and J 8 bases short, with 14 bases between. The CDR3 reads CASSVGGGAAEAFF. Here the CDR3 DNA reads TGTGCCAGCAGCGTAGGAGGGGGGGCTGCAGAAGCTTTCTTT.

The rearrangement links TRBV6-1 to TRBJ1-2; D remains ambiguous. Deletions cut 4 bases from V and 3 bases from J, with 9 bases between. This CDR3 is built from 13 residues. Looked up from germline, CDR1 is MNHNS and CDR2 is SASEGT. The CDR3 loop reads CASSGTQYYGYTF. The CDR3 DNA reads as TGTGCCAGCAGTGGTACCCAGTACTATGGCTACACCTTC.

The chain joins TRBV5-1 to TRBJ1-4, with 7 bases fitting TRBD1. The CDR3 has 15 residues. The J segment lost 6 bases and the V segment lost 1 base, leaving 6 bases of the junction unmatched. Germline V gives CDR1 SGHRS, CDR2 YFSETQ. CDR3 sequence (DNA): TGCGCCAGCAGCTTGCTCACAGGGGCAGATGAAAAACTGTTTTTT. Amino acid sequence: CASSLLTGADEKLFF.

V gene TRBV5-5 combines with J gene TRBJ2-4; 9 positions match TRBD1. Germline loops: CDR1 SGHKS, CDR2 YYEKEE (reference sequence). The CDR3 loop spans 18 amino acids. J gave up 3 bases and V 3 bases, and 13 bases lay outside the gene matches. CDR3 coding DNA: TGTGCCAGCAGCTCCGTCAAACAGGGGGCTTTAGACAAAAACATTCAGTACTTC. Encoded protein: CASSSVKQGALDKNIQYF.

This chain joins TRBV11-2 and TRBJ2-7; 8 bases are shared with TRBD1. The J segment lost 5 bases and the V segment lost 1 base, leaving 4 bases of the junction unmatched. Germline CDR1 is SGHAT and CDR2 is FQNNGV. The CDR3 length is 14 residues. The chain's CDR3 is CASSLVSRGHEQYF. In nucleotides, the CDR3 is TGTGCCAGCAGCTTAGTGTCCAGGGGGCACGAGCAGTACTTC.

The chain combines TRBV6-1 with TRBJ2-1, with 12 positions matching TRBD2. CDR1 and CDR2 (germline): MNHNS, SASEGT. The CDR3 is made up of 16 amino acids. The V gene end was trimmed by 4 bases and the J gene end by 3 bases; junction bases not matched to a gene: 4. In DNA form, the CDR3 reads TGTGCCAGCAGTGCTCTAGCGGGAGGGAGCTACAATGAGCAGTTCTTC. It specifies CASSALAGGSYNEQFF.

This rearrangement joins TRBV7-2 to TRBJ2-7; 7 bases match TRBD2. V shed 5 bases, J shed 9 bases, and the junction held 13 bases outside the gene matches. Looked up from germline, CDR1 is SGHTA and CDR2 is FQGNSA. The CDR3 runs to 14 residues. CDR3 region: CASSAGSGTSRQYF. The CDR3 coding sequence is TGTGCCAGCAGCGCCGGCAGCGGGACTTCTCGGCAGTACTTC.

This clone is a singleton in its sample. This chain joins TRBV15 and TRBJ2-7, with TRBD2 as a possible D gene (6 bases). CDR3 length: 16 amino acids. Trimming left V 3 bases short and J 5 bases short, with 20 bases between. Germline CDR1 and CDR2: LNHNV and YYDKDF (reference sequence). The CDR3 loop reads CATSSSVGSTFDEQYF. The CDR3 nucleotides read TGTGCCACCAGCAGCTCAGTCGGGAGCACGTTCGACGAGCAGTACTTC. The whole variable domain, filled in from reference TRBV15 and TRBJ2-7, reads DAMVIQNPRYQVTQFGKPVTLSCSQTLNHNVMYWYQQKSSQAPKLLFHYYDKDFNNEADTPDNFQSRRPNTSFCFLDIRSPGLGDTAMYLCATSSSVGSTFDEQYFGPGTRLTVT.

This clone was seen a single time. This CDR3 is CASSVMDRGNQPQHF. In DNA, the CDR3 is TGTGCCAGCAGCGTAATGGACAGGGGGAATCAGCCCCAGCATTTT. V usage is TRBV7-8 and J usage is TRBJ1-5; 10 bases fit TRBD1. Trimming removed 5 bases from V and 4 bases from J; junction bases left unmatched: 5. The germline CDR1 and CDR2 sequences are SGHVS and FQNEAQ. This CDR3 contains 15 residues.

The chain links TRBV6-1 to TRBJ2-7, with a possible D match to TRBD1 (6 bases). This CDR3 is 14 amino acids long. Between the trimmed V and J ends, which lost 5 bases and 2 bases, there was a span of 13 bases. The germline CDR1 and CDR2 sequences are MNHNS and SASEGT. The CDR3 protein is CASSTGLGAYEQYF. Here the CDR3 DNA reads TGTGCCAGCAGTACAGGGTTAGGCGCCTACGAGCAGTACTTC.

This clone came up once. The J gene is TRBJ1-5, the V gene TRBV18; 7 bases match TRBD1. Trimming cost V 3 bases and J 0 bases; bases outside gene matches: 5. The CDR3 consists of 16 residues. Germline CDR1 is KGHSH and CDR2 is LQKENI. The CDR3 sequence: CASSPGTVNSNQPQHF. The CDR3 DNA reads TGTGCCAGCTCACCCGGGACAGTCAATAGCAATCAGCCCCAGCATTTT.

The rearrangement joins TRBV7-2 to TRBJ2-7; 9 bases map to TRBD1. This CDR3 region has 13 residues. Per germline, CDR1 SGHTA and CDR2 FQGNSA. With V trimmed by 5 bases and J by 3 bases, 2 bases remained unmatched. The CDR3 sequence is CASSRQGGYEQYF. Here the CDR3 DNA reads TGTGCCAGCAGCCGACAGGGGGGCTACGAGCAGTACTTC.